Ten or more counts support the clone carrying this T cell receptor beta chain. The antigen remains unidentified. Study-level points and caveats: Whole repertoires were not studied in the larger cohort, only one V-J beta rearrangement. Tumor memory CD4+ T cell TCR gene usage clustered with blood and lymph node memory CD4+ cells and lymph node naive CD4+ cells.

After constant-region reverse-primer amplification, full-length variable regions underwent semi-nested PCR with Nested Universal Primer A. TCRdb used MiXCR to reprocess the 5' RACE reads, holding one entry per CDR3 protein. The repertoire consists of tens of thousands of distinct CDR3 sequences, with about a quarter occurring once and the leading ten covering 3.5% to 4.5%. The V and J ends lost 6 bases and 4 bases respectively, with 12 bases between them. The CDR3 has 13 amino acids. From germline, CDR1 is KGHSH and CDR2 LQKENI. Sequences were obtained from naive CD4+ T cells sorted from a lymph node. Subset of the sample: naive CD4+ T cells, CD4+CD45RA+CD25-. The origin of this receptor is a female donor with breast cancer. The chain combines TRBV18 with TRBJ2-5, with D uncertain. Here the CDR3 reads CASSPRPGETQYF. The CDR3 region has the DNA TGTGCCAGCTCCCCTCGGCCGGGAGAGACCCAGTACTTC.